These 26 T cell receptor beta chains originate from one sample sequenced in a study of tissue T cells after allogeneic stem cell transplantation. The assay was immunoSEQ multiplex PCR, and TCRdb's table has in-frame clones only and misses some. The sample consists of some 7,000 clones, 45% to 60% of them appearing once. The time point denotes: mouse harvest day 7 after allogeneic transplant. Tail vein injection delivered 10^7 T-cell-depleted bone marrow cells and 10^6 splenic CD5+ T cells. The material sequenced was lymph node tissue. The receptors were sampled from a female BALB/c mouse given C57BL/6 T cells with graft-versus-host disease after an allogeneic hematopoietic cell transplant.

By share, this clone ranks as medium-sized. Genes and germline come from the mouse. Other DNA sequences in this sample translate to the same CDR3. CDR3 DNA (partial): TGTGCCAGCTCTCTCGAGGGTTATAACTATGCTGAGCAGTTC. Translation gives CASSLEGYNYAEQF. The entire CDR3 protein is CASSLEGYNYAEQFF. The chain links TRBV12-2 to TRBJ2-1; D gene uncertain. The read ends 1 residue before the CDR3 terminus; that terminus is restored from the germline J gene. The germline V gene encodes CDR1 SGHLS and CDR2 HYDKME. V was cut by 0 bases and J by 0 bases, with 8 bases left in between. The CDR3 loop spans 15 amino acids.

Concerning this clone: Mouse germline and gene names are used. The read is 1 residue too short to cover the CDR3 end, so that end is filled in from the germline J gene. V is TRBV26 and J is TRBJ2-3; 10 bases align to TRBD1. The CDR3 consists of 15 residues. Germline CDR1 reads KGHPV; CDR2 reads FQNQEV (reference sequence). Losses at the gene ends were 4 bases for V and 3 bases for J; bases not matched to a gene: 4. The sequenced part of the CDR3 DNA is TGTGCCAGCAGTCACCGGGACAGGGGCGCAGAAACGCTGTAT. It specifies CASSHRDRGAETLY. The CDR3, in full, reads CASSHRDRGAETLYF.

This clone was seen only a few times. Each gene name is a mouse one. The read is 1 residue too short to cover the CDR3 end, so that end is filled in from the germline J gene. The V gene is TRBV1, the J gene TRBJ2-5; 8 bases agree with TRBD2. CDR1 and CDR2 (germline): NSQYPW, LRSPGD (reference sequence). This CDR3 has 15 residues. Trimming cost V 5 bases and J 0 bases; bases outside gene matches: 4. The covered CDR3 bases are TGCACCTGCAGTCGGACTGGGAGTAACCAAGACACCCAGTAC. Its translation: CTCSRTGSNQDTQY. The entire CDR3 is CTCSRTGSNQDTQYF.

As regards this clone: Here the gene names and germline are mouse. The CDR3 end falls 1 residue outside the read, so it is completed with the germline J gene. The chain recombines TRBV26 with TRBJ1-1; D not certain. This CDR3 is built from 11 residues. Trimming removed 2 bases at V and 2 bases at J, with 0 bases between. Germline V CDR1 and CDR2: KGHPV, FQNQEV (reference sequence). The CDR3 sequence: CASSLNTEVFF. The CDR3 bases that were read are TGTGCCAGCAGTCTGAACACAGAAGTCTTC. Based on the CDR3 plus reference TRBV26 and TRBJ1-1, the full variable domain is NSKVIQTPRYLVKGQGQKAKMRCIPEKGHPVVFWYQQNKNNEFKFLINFQNQEVLQQIDMTEKRFSAECPSNSPCSLEIQSSEAGDSALYLCASSLNTEVFFGKGTRLTVV.

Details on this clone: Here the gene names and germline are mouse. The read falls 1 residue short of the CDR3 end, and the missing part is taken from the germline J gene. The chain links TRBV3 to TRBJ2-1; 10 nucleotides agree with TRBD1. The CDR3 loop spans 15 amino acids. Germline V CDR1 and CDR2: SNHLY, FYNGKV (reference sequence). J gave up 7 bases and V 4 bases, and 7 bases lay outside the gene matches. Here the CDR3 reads CASSSRQGAMAEQFF. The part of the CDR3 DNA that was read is TGTGCCAGCAGCTCCCGACAGGGGGCGATGGCTGAGCAGTTC.

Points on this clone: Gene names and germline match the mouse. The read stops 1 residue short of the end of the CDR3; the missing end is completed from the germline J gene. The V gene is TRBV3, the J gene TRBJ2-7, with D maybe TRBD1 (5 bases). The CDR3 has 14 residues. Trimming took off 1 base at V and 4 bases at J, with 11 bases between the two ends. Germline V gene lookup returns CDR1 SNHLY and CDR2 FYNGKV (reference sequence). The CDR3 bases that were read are TGTGCCAGCAGCTTAGGGGCAGGGATTTATGAACAGTAC. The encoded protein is CASSLGAGIYEQY. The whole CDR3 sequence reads CASSLGAGIYEQYF.

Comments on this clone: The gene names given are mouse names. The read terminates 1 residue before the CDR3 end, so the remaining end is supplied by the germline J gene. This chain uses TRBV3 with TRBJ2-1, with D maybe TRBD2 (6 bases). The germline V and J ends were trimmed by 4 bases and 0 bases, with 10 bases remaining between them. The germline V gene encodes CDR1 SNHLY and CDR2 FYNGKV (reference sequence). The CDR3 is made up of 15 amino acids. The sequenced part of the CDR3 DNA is TGTGCCAGCAGCTACGGACTGTATAACTATGCTGAGCAGTTC. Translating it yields CASSYGLYNYAEQF. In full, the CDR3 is CASSYGLYNYAEQFF.

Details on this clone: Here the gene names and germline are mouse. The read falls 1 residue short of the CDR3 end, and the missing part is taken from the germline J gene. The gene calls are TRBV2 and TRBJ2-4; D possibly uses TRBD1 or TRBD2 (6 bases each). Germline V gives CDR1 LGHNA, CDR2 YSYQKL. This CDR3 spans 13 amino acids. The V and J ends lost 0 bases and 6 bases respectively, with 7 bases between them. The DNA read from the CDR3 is TGTGCCAGCAGCCAAGAAGGGGGGAACACCTTGTAC. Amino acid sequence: CASSQEGGNTLY. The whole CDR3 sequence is CASSQEGGNTLYF.

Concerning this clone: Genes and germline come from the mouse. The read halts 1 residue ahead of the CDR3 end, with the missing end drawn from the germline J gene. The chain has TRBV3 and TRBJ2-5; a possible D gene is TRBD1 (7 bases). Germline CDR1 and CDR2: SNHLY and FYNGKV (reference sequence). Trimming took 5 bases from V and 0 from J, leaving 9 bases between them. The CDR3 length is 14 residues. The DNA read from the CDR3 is TGTGCCAGCAGCCAGGGGGGTAACCAAGACACCCAGTAC. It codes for CASSQGGNQDTQY. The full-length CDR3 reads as CASSQGGNQDTQYF.

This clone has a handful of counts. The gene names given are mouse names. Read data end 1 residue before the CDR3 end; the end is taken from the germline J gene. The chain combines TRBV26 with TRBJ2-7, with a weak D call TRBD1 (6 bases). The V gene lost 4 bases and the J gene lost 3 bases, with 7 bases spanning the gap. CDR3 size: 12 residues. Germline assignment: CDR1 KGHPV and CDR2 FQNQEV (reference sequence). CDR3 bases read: TGTGCCAGCAGTCGGGACAACTATGAACAGTAC. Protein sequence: CASSRDNYEQY. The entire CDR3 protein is CASSRDNYEQYF.

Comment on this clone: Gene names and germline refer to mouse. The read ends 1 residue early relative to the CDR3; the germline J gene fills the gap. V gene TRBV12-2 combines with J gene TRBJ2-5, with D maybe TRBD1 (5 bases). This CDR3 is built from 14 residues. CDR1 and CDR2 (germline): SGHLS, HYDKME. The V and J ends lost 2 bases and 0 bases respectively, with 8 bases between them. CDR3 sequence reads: CASSPTVNQDTQYF. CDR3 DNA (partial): TGTGCCAGCTCTCCGACAGTTAACCAAGACACCCAGTAC.

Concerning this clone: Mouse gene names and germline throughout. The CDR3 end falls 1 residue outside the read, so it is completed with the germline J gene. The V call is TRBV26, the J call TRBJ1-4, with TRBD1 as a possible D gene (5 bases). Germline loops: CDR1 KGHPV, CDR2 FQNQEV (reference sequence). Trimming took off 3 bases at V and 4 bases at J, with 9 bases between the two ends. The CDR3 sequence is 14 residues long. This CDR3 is CASSLTGGNERLFF. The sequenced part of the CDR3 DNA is TGTGCCAGCAGTCTTACGGGGGGCAACGAAAGATTATTT.

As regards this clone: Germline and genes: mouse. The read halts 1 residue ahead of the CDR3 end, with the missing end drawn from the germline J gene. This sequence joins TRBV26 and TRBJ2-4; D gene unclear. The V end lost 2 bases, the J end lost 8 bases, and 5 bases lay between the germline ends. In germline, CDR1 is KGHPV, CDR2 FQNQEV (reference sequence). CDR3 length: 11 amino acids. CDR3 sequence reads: CASSLPGTLYF. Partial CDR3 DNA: TGTGCCAGCAGTCTGCCGGGCACCTTGTAC.

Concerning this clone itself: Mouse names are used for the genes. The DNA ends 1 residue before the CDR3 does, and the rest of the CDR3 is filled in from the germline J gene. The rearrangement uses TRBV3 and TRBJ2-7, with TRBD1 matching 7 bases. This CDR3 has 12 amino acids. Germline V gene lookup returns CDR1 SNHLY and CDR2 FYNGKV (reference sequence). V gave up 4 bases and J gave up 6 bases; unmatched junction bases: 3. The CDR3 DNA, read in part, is TGTGCCAGCAGCTCGACAGGGTTTGAACAGTAC. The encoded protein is CASSSTGFEQY. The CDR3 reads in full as CASSSTGFEQYF.

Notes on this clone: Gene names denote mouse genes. CDR3: CASGVRTGFAEQFF. Incomplete CDR3 DNA: TGTGCCAGCGGTGTCCGGACTGGATTTGCTGAGCAGTTC. This chain uses TRBV13-2 with TRBJ2-1; 7 bases fit TRBD2. With the read ending 1 residue before the CDR3 end, the germline J gene is used to fill in that end. In germline, CDR1 is NNHNN, CDR2 SYGAGS (reference sequence). The CDR3 extends over 14 amino acids. The V gene end was trimmed by 3 bases and the J gene end by 6 bases; junction bases not matched to a gene: 6.

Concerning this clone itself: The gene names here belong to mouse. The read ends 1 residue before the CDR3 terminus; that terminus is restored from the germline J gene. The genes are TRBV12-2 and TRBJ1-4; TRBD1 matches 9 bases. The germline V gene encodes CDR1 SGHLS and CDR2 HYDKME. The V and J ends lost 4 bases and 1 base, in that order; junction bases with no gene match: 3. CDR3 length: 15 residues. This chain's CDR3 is CASSPDRGSNERLFF. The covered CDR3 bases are TGTGCCAGCTCCCCGGACAGGGGTTCCAACGAAAGATTATTT.

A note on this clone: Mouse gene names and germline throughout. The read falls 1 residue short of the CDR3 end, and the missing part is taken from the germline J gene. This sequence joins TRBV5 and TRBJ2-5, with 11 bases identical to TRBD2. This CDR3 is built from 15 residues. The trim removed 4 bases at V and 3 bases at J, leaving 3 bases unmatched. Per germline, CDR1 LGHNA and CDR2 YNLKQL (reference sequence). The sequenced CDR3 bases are TGTGCCAGCAGCCCCCGGACTGGGGGGCAAGACACCCAGTAC. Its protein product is CASSPRTGGQDTQY. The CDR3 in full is CASSPRTGGQDTQYF.

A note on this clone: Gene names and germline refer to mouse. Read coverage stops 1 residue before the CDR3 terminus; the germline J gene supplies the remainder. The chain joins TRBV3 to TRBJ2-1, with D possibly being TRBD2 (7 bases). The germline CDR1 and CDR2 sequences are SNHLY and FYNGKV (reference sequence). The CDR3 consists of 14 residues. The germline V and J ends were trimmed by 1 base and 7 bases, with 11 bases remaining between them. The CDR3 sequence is CASSLGGAGAEQFF. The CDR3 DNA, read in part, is TGTGCCAGCAGCTTAGGGGGGGCGGGCGCTGAGCAGTTC.

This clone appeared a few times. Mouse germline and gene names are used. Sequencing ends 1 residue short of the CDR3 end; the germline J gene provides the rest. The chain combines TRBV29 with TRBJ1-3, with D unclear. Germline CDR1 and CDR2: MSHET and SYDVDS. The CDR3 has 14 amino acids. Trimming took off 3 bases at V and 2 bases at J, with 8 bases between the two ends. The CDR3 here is CASSFAGPGNTLYF. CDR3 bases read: TGTGCTAGCAGTTTCGCCGGACCTGGAAATACGCTCTAT.

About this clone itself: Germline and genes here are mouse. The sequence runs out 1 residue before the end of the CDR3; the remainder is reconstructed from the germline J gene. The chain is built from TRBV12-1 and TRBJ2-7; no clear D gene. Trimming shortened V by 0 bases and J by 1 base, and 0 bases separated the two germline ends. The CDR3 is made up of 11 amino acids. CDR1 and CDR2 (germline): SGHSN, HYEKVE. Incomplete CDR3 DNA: TGTGCCAGCTCTCTCTCCTATGAACAGTAC. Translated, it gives CASSLSYEQY. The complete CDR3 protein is CASSLSYEQYF.

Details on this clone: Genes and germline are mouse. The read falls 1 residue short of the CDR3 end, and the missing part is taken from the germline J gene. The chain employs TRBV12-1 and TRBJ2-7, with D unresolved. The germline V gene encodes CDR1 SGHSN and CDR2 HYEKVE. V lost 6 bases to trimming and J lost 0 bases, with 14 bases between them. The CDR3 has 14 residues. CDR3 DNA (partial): TGTGCCAGCAGCTCTCGCCGGATCTCCTATGAACAGTAC. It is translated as CASSSRRISYEQY. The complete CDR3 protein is CASSSRRISYEQYF.

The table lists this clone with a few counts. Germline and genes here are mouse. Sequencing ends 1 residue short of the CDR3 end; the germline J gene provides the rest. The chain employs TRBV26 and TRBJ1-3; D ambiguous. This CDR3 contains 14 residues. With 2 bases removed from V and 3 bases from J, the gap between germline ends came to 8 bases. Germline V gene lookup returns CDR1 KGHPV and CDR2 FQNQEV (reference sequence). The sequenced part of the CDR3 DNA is TGTGCCAGCAGTCTGGTGGGGTTTGGAAATACGCTCTAT. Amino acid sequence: CASSLVGFGNTLY. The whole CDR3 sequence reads CASSLVGFGNTLYF.

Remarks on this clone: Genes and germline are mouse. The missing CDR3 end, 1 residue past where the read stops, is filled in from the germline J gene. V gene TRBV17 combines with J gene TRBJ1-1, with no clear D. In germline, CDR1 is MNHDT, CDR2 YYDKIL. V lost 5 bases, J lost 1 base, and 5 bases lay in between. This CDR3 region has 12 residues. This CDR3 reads CASSPGNTEVFF. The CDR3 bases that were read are TGTGCTAGCAGTCCAGGAAACACAGAAGTCTTC.

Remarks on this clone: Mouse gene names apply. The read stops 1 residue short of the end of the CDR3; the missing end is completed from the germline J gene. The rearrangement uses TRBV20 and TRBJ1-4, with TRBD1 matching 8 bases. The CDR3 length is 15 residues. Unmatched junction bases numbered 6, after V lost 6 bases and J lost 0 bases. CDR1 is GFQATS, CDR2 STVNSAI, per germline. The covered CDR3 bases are TGTGGTGCAAAACAGGGGGTCTTTTCCAACGAAAGATTATTT. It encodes CGAKQGVFSNERLF. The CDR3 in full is CGAKQGVFSNERLFF.

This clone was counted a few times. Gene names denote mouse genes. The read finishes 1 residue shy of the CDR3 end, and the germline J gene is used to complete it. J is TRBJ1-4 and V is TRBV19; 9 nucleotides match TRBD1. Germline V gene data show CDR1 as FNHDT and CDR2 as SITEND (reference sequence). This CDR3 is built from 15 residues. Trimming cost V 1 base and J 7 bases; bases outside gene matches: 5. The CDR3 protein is CASSIRDRAGERLFF. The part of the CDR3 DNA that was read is TGTGCCAGCAGTATAAGGGACAGGGCCGGCGAAAGATTATTT.

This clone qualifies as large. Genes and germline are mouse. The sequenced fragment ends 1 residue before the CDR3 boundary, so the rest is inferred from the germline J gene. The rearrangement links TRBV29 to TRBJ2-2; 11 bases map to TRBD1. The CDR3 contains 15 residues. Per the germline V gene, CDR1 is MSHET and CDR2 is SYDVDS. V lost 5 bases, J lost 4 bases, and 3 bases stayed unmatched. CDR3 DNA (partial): TGTGCTAGCAGTGGACAGGGGGCGGGCACCGGGCAGCTCTAC. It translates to CASSGQGAGTGQLY. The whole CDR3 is CASSGQGAGTGQLYF.